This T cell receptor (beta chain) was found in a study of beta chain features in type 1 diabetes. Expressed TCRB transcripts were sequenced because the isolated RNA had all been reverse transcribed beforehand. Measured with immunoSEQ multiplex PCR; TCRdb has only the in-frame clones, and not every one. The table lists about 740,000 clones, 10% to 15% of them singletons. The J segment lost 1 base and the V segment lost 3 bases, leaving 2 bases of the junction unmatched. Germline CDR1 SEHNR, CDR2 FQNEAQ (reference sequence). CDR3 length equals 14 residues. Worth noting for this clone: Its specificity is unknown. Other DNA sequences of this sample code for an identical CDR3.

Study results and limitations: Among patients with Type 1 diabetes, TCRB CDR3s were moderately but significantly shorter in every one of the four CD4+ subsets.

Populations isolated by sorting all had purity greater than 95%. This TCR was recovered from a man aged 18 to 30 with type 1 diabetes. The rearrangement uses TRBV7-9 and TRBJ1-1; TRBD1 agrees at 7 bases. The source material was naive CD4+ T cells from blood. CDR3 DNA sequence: TGTGCCAGCAGCTTGGGGGACAGGAACACTGAAGCTTTCTTT. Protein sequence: CASSLGDRNTEAFF.